These 17 T cell receptor beta chains originate from one sample sequenced in a study of blood T cells in healthy people across ages. The use of a sample-barcoded 5' primer and a J-beta primer mix characterized a second PCR of roughly 7 to 11 cycles. TCRdb used MiXCR to reprocess the 5' RACE reads, holding one entry per CDR3 protein. The sample has around 1,000,000 distinct CDR3 sequences; 20% to 25% are singletons. A further study also used this sample, focusing on T cells of mothers and their children.

Input material: blood. The receptors derive from a girl aged 2 to 10 in good health.

This chain links TRBV7-8 with TRBJ2-6; D gene uncertain. The CDR3 consists of 15 residues. Looked up from germline, CDR1 is SGHVS and CDR2 is FQNEAQ. V gave up 5 bases and J gave up 1 base, with 9 bases separating them. CDR3 loop: CASSHVTSGANVLTF. The DNA of the CDR3 is TGTGCCAGCAGCCACGTCACATCTGGGGCCAACGTCCTGACTTTC.

This clonotype showed up just a few times. The chain uses TRBV29-1 and TRBJ2-3, with 8 bases lining up with TRBD2. Germline V gene lookup returns CDR1 SQVTM and CDR2 ANQGSEA. V lost 5 bases, J lost 0 bases, and 7 bases stayed unmatched. The length of the CDR3 is 15 residues. CDR3 nucleotide sequence: TGCAGCGTTAGCGGGGGTAGAACTAGCACAGATACGCAGTATTTT. As protein: CSVSGGRTSTDTQYF.

CDR3 in DNA: TGTGCCAGCAGTACTATACTAGCGGGGGGGCCAGGGGAGACCCAGTACTTC. This sequence encodes CASSTILAGGPGETQYF. The chain carries TRBV12-3 or TRBV12-4 and TRBJ2-5; 13 nucleotides agree with TRBD2. The V and J ends lost 5 bases and 5 bases, in that order; junction bases with no gene match: 11. The CDR3 runs 17 residues.

This clonotype was counted between two and nine times. V is TRBV9 and J is TRBJ1-2; D is undetermined. Trimming cost V 1 base and J 7 bases, with 11 bases left between them. The CDR3 runs 13 residues. Germline CDR1 reads SGDLS; CDR2 reads YYNGEE. The CDR3 protein is CASSVRPTIGYTF. DNA of the CDR3: TGTGCCAGCAGCGTAAGGCCAACGATTGGCTACACCTTC.

This clonotype showed up just a few times. This rearrangement joins TRBV7-9 to TRBJ2-7, with D possibly matching TRBD1 (6 bases). The CDR3 loop spans 14 amino acids. Trimming took off 5 bases at V and 0 bases at J, with 11 bases between the two ends. CDR1 is SEHNR and CDR2 is FQNEAQ in the germline V gene (reference sequence). The CDR3 region is CASSPWTDSYEQYF. The CDR3 DNA follows: TGTGCCAGCAGCCCCTGGACAGACTCCTACGAGCAGTACTTC. The entire variable domain, with the rest obtained from reference TRBV7-9 and TRBJ2-7, is as follows: DTGVSQNPRHKITKRGQNVTFRCDPISEHNRLYWYRQTLGQGPEFLTYFQNEAQLEKSRLLSDRFSAERPKGSFSTLEIQRTEQGDSAMYLCASSPWTDSYEQYFGPGTRLTVT.

This clonotype has just a few counts. The rearrangement uses TRBV10-3 and TRBJ1-5, with D unclear. V lost 11 bases and J 0 bases, leaving 11 bases between the germline ends. The CDR3 is made up of 13 amino acids. Germline loops: CDR1 ENHRY, CDR2 SYGVKD. CDR3 sequence reads: CASKEVSNQPQHF. CDR3 in DNA: TGTGCCTCCAAGGAAGTTAGCAATCAGCCCCAGCATTTT.

A few counts support this clonotype. The J gene is TRBJ2-1, the V gene TRBV11-2, with no clear D. Matching the DNA end better, TRBJ2-5 makes the J call doubtful. This CDR3 spans 14 amino acids. Germline V lookup: CDR1 SGHAT, CDR2 FQNNGV. The CDR3 loop is CASSFGRVQKTQYF. The CDR3 DNA is TGTGCCAGCAGCTTTGGTAGGGTTCAAAAGACCCAGTACTTC.

This clonotype turned up a few times. The chain employs TRBV15 and TRBJ1-1; TRBD1 agrees at 9 bases. The germline gives CDR1 LNHNV, CDR2 YYDKDF (reference sequence). The CDR3 is 14 residues long. J gave up 11 bases and V 1 base, and 8 bases lay outside the gene matches. CDR3 DNA: TGTGCCACCAGCAGAGTCCGAGGGACAGGGCGCGCTTTCTTT. As protein: CATSRVRGTGRAFF.

The chain recombines TRBV9 with TRBJ2-5; 14 bases are a match to TRBD2. This CDR3 region has 15 residues. After removal of 2 bases from V and 4 bases from J, the junction contained 1 base not matched to a gene. Per the germline V gene, CDR1 is SGDLS and CDR2 is YYNGEE. This chain's CDR3 is CASSVGTSGRETQYF. DNA for the CDR3: TGTGCCAGCAGCGTGGGGACTAGCGGGAGAGAGACCCAGTACTTC.

This clonotype has only a few counts. This chain connects TRBV4-1 to TRBJ1-2; D gene unclear. The CDR3 extends over 15 amino acids. CDR1 is MGHRA and CDR2 is YSYEKL in the germline V gene. Trimming shortened V by 2 bases and J by 5 bases, and 15 bases separated the two germline ends. The chain's CDR3 is CASSQPGNTVYGYTF. In nucleotides, the CDR3 is TGCGCCAGCAGCCAACCTGGCAACACAGTTTATGGCTACACCTTC.

This clonotype was seen a few times. This chain connects TRBV6-5 to TRBJ1-6; D unclear. Per germline, CDR1 MNHEY and CDR2 SVGAGI. V was shortened by 0 bases and J by 9 bases, with 15 bases between the two germline ends. This CDR3 contains 16 residues. The CDR3: CASSYSSGVLSSPLHF. The CDR3 region has the DNA TGTGCCAGCAGTTACTCGAGTGGGGTCCTAAGTTCACCCCTCCACTTT.

This clonotype came up a few times. The chain joins TRBV29-1 to TRBJ2-5, with D possibly TRBD1 on 6 matching bases. The J call may not be correct, given that the DNA end is closer to TRBJ2-7. The CDR3 is 14 residues long. Germline CDR1 is SQVTM and CDR2 is ANQGSEA. CDR3 sequence reads: CSVVGTGWNYEQYF. CDR3 DNA sequence: TGCAGCGTTGTAGGTACAGGGTGGAACTACGAGCAGTACTTC.

This chain joins TRBV28 and TRBJ2-1; 11 positions match TRBD2. Losses at the gene ends were 4 bases for V and 3 bases for J; bases not matched to a gene: 17. The CDR3 spans 20 residues. The V gene's germline CDR1 is MDHEN and CDR2 SYDVKM. DNA of the CDR3: TGTGCCAGCAGTTCCCGTAGGTTAGAGACTAGCGGGAAATTCTACAATGAGCAGTTCTTC. Amino acid sequence: CASSSRRLETSGKFYNEQFF.

This clonotype was observed at least ten times. This chain joins TRBV18 and TRBJ2-4; no clear D gene. CDR1 and CDR2 (germline): KGHSH, LQKENI. This CDR3 spans 13 amino acids. Trimming cost V 4 bases and J 8 bases, with 12 bases left between them. The CDR3 nucleotides are TGTGCCAGCTCACAGGGCGTTGAGGACATTCAGTACTTC. Its protein product is CASSQGVEDIQYF.

V usage is TRBV7-9 and J usage is TRBJ2-5; a weak D match, TRBD1 (6 bases). The V and J ends lost 5 bases and 8 bases respectively, with 15 bases between them. CDR1 is SEHNR and CDR2 is FQNEAQ in the germline V gene (reference sequence). The CDR3 is 13 residues long. For the CDR3, the DNA is TGTGCCAGCAGCCCAGGGGCTAAGTACACCCAGTACTTC. Its translation is CASSPGAKYTQYF.

The chain recombines TRBV12-3 or TRBV12-4 with TRBJ2-2, with a tentative D call TRBD2 (6 bases). CDR3 length: 14 amino acids. V was shortened by 5 bases and J by 6 bases, with 13 bases between the two germline ends. The CDR3 DNA reads as TGTGCCAGCAGTATCGGGACTGCGGCCGGGGAGCTGTTTTTT. This gives the protein CASSIGTAAGELFF.

This clonotype was counted between two and nine times. A much more abundant neighbour one base away suggests this may be a read error. The CDR3 protein is CASRFGLFPYNGQFF. CDR3 DNA: TGTGCCAGCAGATTTGGACTCTTCCCGTACAATGGGCAGTTCTTC. V and J are TRBV6-2 or TRBV6-3 and TRBJ2-1, with D tentatively TRBD2 (5 bases). In germline, CDR1 is MNHEY, CDR2 SVGEGT. The length of the CDR3 is 15 residues.